Described below is a single T cell receptor (beta chain) sequence and its context. Which antigen it targets is not known. No much larger clonotype is one base removed from it; base qualities were not supplied. The donors were around 39 Caucasian individuals from Russia, aged roughly 6 to 100 years, who were systemically healthy. Each donor gave roughly 11 milliliters of peripheral blood, drawn into EDTA-treated Vacutainer tubes. Ficoll-Paque density-gradient centrifugation was used to isolate PBMCs, with at least 6.5 million per sample. Trizol reagent was used to extract total RNA from PBMCs, with at least 5.5 micrograms per sample. For every donor, flow cytometry on a PBMC aliquot measured the percentage of naive CD45RAhigh/CD27high T cells. These data belong to a study of blood T cells in healthy people across ages (dated by TCRdb to about 2015). Looking at the study overall: In model experiments, roughly one uniquely barcoded TCR beta cDNA molecule per two T cells was captured by template switching. To track age-related changes in TCR beta repertoire diversity, the study relied on deep sequencing normalized with unique cDNA molecular identifiers. The donors were split into four age groups: young (average around 15 years), middle-aged (nearly 40), aged (over 55) and long-lived (82). To avoid experimental bias, donors of different ages were randomly spread across the sequencing lanes. For two donors (one aged 18 to 29 and one aged 80 or older), the study analyzed two additional independent replicas of 1 million unique cDNA reads from the same blood draw. Findings and caveats that apply to the study as a whole: Total diversity estimates from one million sequenced T cells were considered lower bounds and underestimates. Bulk unsorted PBMC profiling prevented conclusive comparison of naive and antigen-experienced compartments. The CMV infection status of donors was not known, potentially confounding age-related changes in expanded clonotypes. A strong correlation was found between observed TCR beta diversity and the percentage of naive T cells measured by flow cytometry. Observed TCR beta diversity per million T cells fell roughly linearly with age, and a significant reduction was already apparent by age around 40. The long-lived group showed more naive CD4+ T cells, fewer expanded clones and increased TCR diversity than the aged group, suggesting age selection.

The junction carries 11 bases between V and J, which are trimmed by 0 bases and 5 bases respectively. Based on the germline V gene (reference sequence), the CDR1 and CDR2 sequences are SGHAT and FQDESV. Including the terminal cysteine and phenylalanine, the CDR3 comprises 14 residues. Only the CDR3 region is kept as DNA, spanning 42 bases read in frame from base 1. Library creation used 5' RACE. The reads were generated on an Illumina HiSeq 2500. The second PCR ran for roughly 7 to 11 cycles and used a J-beta primer mix along with a sample-barcoded 5' primer. Each TCR beta cDNA molecule received a unique molecular identifier from a template-switch 5' adaptor carrying 12 random nucleotides. Each sample yielded at least 2.5 million CDR3-containing paired-end reads. The Mint cDNA synthesis kit, primed by a TRBC-specific oligonucleotide, was used to synthesize first-strand cDNA from all RNA. All cDNA was treated with uracil-DNA glycosylase and then went through a first 18-cycle PCR with the universal primers M1SS and BC2_uni_R. As for the authors' bioinformatics: Each sample was normalized by randomly selecting 1 million high-quality reads, each carrying a distinct molecular identifier. Instead of being binned into consensus sequences, reads with shared molecular identifiers were discarded. CDR3 identification, clonotype clustering and error correction used MiTCR with a Q25 quality threshold and the strictest error-elimination algorithm. Lower-bound total TCR beta diversity was estimated with a nonparametric unseen species model using Euler transformation. TCRdb took the public reads, trimmed them with fastp at Q25, ran MiXCR for clone calling and kept in-frame beta chains. Each record represents a unique CDR3 protein, reported with the most common genes and DNA among its rows. Clone size and V and J calls follow TCRdb, not the original study. The sample table shows about 640,000 distinct CDR3 sequences, and around two fifths are seen once. The ten largest clones represent about 30% of the sample.

The chain employs TRBV11-1 and TRBJ2-7, with the D gene not clear enough to name. Sequenced sample: blood. The sequence was obtained from an elderly man in good health. The CDR3 sequence is CASSLATRLDEQYF. DNA sequence: TGTGCCAGCAGCTTAGCGACCAGATTGGACGAGCAGTACTTC.